This is a list of T cell receptor beta chains from one sample in a study of cytomegalovirus exposure and HLA in healthy donors. Only in-frame clones appear in the TCRdb table, and some are missing; sequencing was by immunoSEQ multiplex PCR. Here the sample spans a few hundred thousand clones, about 80% being singletons. Sequencing was carried out using PBMCs. The receptors derive from an older woman in good health and CMV-seropositive. CDR3s include the opening cysteine and the closing phenylalanine or tryptophan. Each record gives: V gene, J gene, clone size, D gene, CDR3 DNA, CDR3 protein. The D gene is left open where the match is weak. Only some rows state a clone size, as once, few, many or a class for expanded clones.

>TRBV28|TRBJ1-1|.|.
TGTGCCAGCACCGCCTTTACAGGGTGGGGTTTCTTT
CASTAFTGWGFF
>TRBV7-3|TRBJ2-2|once|TRBD2
TGTGCCAGCAGCTTAGGACTAGCGGCGGCCGGGGAGCTGTTTTTT
CASSLGLAAAGELFF
>TRBV5-5|TRBJ1-5|few|.
TGTGCCAGCAGCTTCGGACAGACCTTAGAGCCCCAGCATTTT
CASSFGQTLEPQHF
>TRBV7-2|TRBJ2-1|.|TRBD1
TGTGCCAGCATGGCAGGGGGCGTGAATGAGCAGTTCTTC
CASMAGGVNEQFF
>TRBV18|TRBJ1-2|.|.
TGTGCCAGCTCACCAACGGGTAACTATGGCTACACCTTC
CASSPTGNYGYTF
>TRBV9|TRBJ1-4|.|TRBD1
TGTGCCAGCAGCGTAGGGTTTGGCGGGACAGGGATCGAAAAACTGTTTTTT
CASSVGFGGTGIEKLFF
>TRBV6-1|TRBJ2-7|.|TRBD1
TGTGCCAGCAGCCGCTCGGGACAGAATTTTTACGAGCAGTACTTC
CASSRSGQNFYEQYF
>TRBV18|TRBJ1-5|.|TRBD1
TGTGCCAGCTCACCCGACAGGGTAAATCAGCCCCAGCATTTT
CASSPDRVNQPQHF
>TRBV7-8|TRBJ2-5|.|TRBD2
TGTGCCAGCAGCGGCGGGGGAGCGGGGATCCAAGAGACCCAGTACTTC
CASSGGGAGIQETQYF
>TRBV30|TRBJ1-3|.|TRBD1
TGTGCCTGGTCACAGGGGGCTGGAAACACCATATATTTT
CAWSQGAGNTIYF
>TRBV18|TRBJ1-1|few|.
TGTGCCAGCTCACCACGAGGGAGGAACACTGAAGCTTTCTTT
CASSPRGRNTEAFF
>TRBV9|TRBJ2-1|.|.
TGTGCCAGCAGCCCAGGGGTCAGCGTTAATGAGCAGTTCTTC
CASSPGVSVNEQFF
>TRBV6-1|TRBJ1-4|.|TRBD1
TGTGCCAGCAGTGTCCCGACAGGGGGCTATGAAAAACTGTTTTTT
CASSVPTGGYEKLFF
>TRBV4-2|TRBJ1-4|.|.
TGTGCCACCGAGGGGGGGCGTTCGGGGAATGAAAAACTGTTTTTT
CATEGGRSGNEKLFF
>TRBV5-1|TRBJ1-4|.|.
TGCGCCAGCAGCTTCCGAGGAGGGGAGGAAGAAAAACTGTTTTTT
CASSFRGGEEEKLFF